This TCR beta chain derives from a study of T cells expressing NK-cell markers. TCRdb re-called the 5' RACE reads and catalogs CDR3 proteins one per entry, DNA excluded. Its listing shows fewer than 550,000 distinct CDR3 sequences. This CDR3 has 15 amino acids. Input material: blood T cells: a sorted CD56 or NKG2C T cell subset, CD4+ or CD8+ T cells, or bulk PBMC T cells (not recorded which). V gene TRBV12-3 or TRBV12-4 combines with J gene TRBJ2-4; TCRdb selects TRBD1, and the lack of DNA leaves this call unchecked. This clonotype originated in a woman aged 50 to 60 in good health. The CDR3 loop is CASSLEGDRRDIQYF.